The rows below give T cell receptor beta chains drawn from one sample of a study of blood T cell repertoires in COVID-19. The table came from immunoSEQ multiplex PCR; TCRdb's copy has only in-frame clones and leaves some out. The data show approximately 200,000 clones, 94% seen once. The material sequenced was peripheral blood. All receptors derive from a man in his thirties or forties with COVID-19, enrolled during active disease. The CDR3 runs from the conserved cysteine through the conserved F or W. A clone size is listed for some rows: how often the clone was seen (once, few, many), or a class if it is expanded.

>TRBV24-1|TRBJ2-1|-
CATGAGDPYNEQFF
>TRBV23-1|TRBJ1-5|once
CASSHETAHSNQPQHF
>TRBV6-5|TRBJ1-1|-
CASTAENTEAFF
>TRBV2|TRBJ1-1|-
CASKRQGDDTEAFF
>TRBV6-5|TRBJ1-2|once
CASSLEGNGYGYTF
>TRBV6-4|TRBJ1-5|once
CASRMKQGASNQPQHF
>TRBV5-4|TRBJ2-5|-
CASSVGSRQETQYF
>TRBV7-9|TRBJ2-1|-
CASSHGSNGRGSYNEQFF
>TRBV9|TRBJ1-1|-
CASSVGEGDRVNTEAFF
>TRBV6-5|TRBJ2-7|-
CASSLRGNSYEQYF
>TRBV6-2/TRBV6-3|TRBJ2-4|-
CASSYSGGKNIQYF
>TRBV6-5|TRBJ1-1|-
CAWFSTEAFF
>TRBV7-6|TRBJ2-1|-
CASSPGTPHEQFF
>TRBV15|TRBJ2-1|-
CATSRDWRDWGDEQFF
>TRBV6-1|TRBJ1-6|-
CASSDQGSETYNSPLHF
>TRBV14|TRBJ1-1|-
CASSQDPGKQNTEAFF
>TRBV7-9|TRBJ2-5|-
CASSLVGGAYQETQYF
>TRBV7-3|TRBJ1-6|-
CASSLDFPNSPLHF